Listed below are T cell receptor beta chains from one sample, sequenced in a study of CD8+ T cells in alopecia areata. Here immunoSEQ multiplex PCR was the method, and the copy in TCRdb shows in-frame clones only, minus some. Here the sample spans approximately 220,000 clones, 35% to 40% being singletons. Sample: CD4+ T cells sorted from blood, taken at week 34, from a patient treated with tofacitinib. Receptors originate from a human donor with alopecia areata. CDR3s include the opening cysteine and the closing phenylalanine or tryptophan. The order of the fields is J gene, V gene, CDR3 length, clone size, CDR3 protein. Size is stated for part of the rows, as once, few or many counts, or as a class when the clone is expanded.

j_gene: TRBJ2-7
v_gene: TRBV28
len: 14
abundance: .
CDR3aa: CASLENRAVDEQYF

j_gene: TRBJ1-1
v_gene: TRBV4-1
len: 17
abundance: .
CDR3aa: CASSQGQGAQMDTEAFF

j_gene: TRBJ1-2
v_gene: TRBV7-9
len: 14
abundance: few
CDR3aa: CASSLGGLNYGYTF

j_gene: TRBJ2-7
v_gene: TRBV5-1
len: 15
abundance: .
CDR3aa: CASSGNPGGGNEQYF

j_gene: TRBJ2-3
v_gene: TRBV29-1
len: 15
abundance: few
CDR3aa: CSVPVWVQNTDTQYF

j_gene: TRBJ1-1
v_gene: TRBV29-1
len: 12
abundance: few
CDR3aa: CSVSDRNTEAFF

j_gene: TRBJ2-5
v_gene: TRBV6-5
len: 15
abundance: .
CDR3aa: CASGSGDRGAETQYF

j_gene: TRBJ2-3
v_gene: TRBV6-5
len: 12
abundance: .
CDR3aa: CASGIGGKTQYF

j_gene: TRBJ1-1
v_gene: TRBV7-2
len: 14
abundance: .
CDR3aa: CASSLEQSGTEAFF

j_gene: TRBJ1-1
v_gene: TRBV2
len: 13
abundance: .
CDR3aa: CASIVQGASEAFF

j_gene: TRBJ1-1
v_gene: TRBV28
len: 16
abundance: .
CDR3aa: CASSLDTLAVNTEAFF

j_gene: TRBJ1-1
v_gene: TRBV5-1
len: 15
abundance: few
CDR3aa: CASSLFGTVNTEAFF

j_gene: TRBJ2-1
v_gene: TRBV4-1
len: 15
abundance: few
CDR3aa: CASSQFPGSGDEQFF

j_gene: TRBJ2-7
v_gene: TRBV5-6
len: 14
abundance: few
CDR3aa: CASSSSGTGWEQYF

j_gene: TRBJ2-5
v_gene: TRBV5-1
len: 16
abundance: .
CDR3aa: CASSLALAGGGETQYF

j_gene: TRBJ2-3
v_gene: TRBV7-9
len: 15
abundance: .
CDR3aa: CASSTLEGVPDTQYF

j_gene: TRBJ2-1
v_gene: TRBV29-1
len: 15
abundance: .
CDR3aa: CSAVLTGGAYNEQFF

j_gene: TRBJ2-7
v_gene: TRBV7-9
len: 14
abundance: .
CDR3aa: CASGLVDQYYEQYF

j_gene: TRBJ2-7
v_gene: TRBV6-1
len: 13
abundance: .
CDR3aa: CASSRTRDYEQYF

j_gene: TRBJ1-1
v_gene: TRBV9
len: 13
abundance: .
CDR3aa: CASSPGASGEAFF

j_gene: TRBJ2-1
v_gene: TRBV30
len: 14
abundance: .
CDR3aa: CAWSVLAGENEQFF

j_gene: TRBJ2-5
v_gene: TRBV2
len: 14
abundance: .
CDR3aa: CASSTGQGQETQYF

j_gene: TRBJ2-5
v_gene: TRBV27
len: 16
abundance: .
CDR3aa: CASSLSLGGYQETQYF

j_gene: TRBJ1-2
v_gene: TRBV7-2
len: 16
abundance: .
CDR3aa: CASSLAGGGSGYGYTF

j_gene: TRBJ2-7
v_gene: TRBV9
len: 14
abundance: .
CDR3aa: CASSVEARGYEQYF

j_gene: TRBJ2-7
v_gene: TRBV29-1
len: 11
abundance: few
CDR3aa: CSVGWDYEQYF

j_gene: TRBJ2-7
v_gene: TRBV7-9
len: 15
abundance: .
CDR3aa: CASSLAGTVAYEQYF

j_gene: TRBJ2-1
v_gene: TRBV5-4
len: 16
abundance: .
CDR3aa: CASSDLATSSYNEQFF

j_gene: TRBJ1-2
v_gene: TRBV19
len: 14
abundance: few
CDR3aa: CASSAQGANYGYTF

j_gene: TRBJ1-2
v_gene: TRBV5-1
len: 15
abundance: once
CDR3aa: CASSIRPGTGDGYTF

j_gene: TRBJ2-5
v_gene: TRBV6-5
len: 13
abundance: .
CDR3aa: CASTQGVGETQYF

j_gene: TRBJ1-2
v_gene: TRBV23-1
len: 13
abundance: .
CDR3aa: CASSYGQSYGYTF

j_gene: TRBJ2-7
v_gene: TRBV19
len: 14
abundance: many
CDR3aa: CASTPAPRTGEQYF

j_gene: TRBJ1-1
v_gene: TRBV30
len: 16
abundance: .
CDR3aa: CAWSGDRGLMNTEAFF

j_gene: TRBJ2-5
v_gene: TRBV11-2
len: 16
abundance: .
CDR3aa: CASSNTGTGGLETQYF

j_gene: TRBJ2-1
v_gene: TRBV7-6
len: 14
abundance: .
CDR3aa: CASSSGTYYNEQFF

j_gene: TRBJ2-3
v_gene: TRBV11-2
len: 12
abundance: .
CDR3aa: CASRLSTDTQYF

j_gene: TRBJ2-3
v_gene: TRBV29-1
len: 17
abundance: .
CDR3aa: CSVEDRVAGGSTDTQYF

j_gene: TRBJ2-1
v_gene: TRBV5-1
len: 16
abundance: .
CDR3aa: CASSLALLQTYNEQFF

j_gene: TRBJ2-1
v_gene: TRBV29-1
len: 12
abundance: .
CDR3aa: CSGAYLYNEQFF

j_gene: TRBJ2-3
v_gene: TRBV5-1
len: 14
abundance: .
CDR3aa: CASRQRGITDTQYF

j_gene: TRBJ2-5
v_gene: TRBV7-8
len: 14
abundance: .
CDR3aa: CASSGGSFTETQYF